What follows are 27 T cell receptor beta chains derived from one specimen sequenced in a study of cytomegalovirus exposure and HLA in healthy donors. In the PCR, 60 Vbeta and 13 Jbeta primers were used. Libraries were prepared by immunoSEQ multiplex PCR; TCRdb keeps only in-frame clonotypes and omits some of them. The table has approximately 58,000 clones, around 83% seen once; the top ten hold roughly 4.5%. Sequencing input: PBMCs. Source of these receptors: a man younger than 45 in good health and CMV-seronegative.

This clone was picked up a small number of times. This chain uses TRBV10-3 with TRBJ2-7; 10 positions agree with TRBD1. Looked up from germline, CDR1 is ENHRY and CDR2 is SYGVKD. With V trimmed by 3 bases and J by 4 bases, 12 bases remained unmatched. This CDR3 is 17 amino acids long. The CDR3 DNA sequence: TGTGCCATCAGTGACGGGGGTCGGGACAGGGGCAGGTACGAGCAGTACTTC. This gives the protein CAISDGGRDRGRYEQYF.

The chain recombines TRBV6-5 with TRBJ2-1; TRBD2 matches at 8 bases. CDR1 is MNHEY and CDR2 is SVGAGI in the germline V gene. The CDR3 runs 13 residues. The V and J ends lost 8 bases and 4 bases, in that order; junction bases with no gene match: 4. The CDR3: CASGREAYNEQFF. CDR3 bases: TGTGCCAGCGGGCGGGAGGCTTACAATGAGCAGTTCTTC.

The chain has TRBV7-6 and TRBJ2-7, with D perhaps matching TRBD2 (6 bases). The CDR3 is made up of 14 amino acids. The germline gives CDR1 SGHVS, CDR2 FNYEAQ. V lost 5 bases to trimming and J lost 6 bases, with 17 bases between them. The DNA for the CDR3 is TGTGCCAGCAGCCCTCCGGGACTCCCGTTCGAGCAGTACTTC. Amino acid sequence: CASSPPGLPFEQYF.

This clone was detected a few times. The chain recombines TRBV5-6 with TRBJ1-5; D may be TRBD1 (6 bases). Germline V gene lookup returns CDR1 SGHDT and CDR2 YYEEEE. The V end lost 6 bases, the J end lost 5 bases, and 21 bases lay between the germline ends. The CDR3 contains 16 residues. Here the CDR3 DNA reads TGTGCCAGCAACCCTTGGGGGGGCGGGAATTATCAGCCCCAGCATTTT. Residues: CASNPWGGGNYQPQHF.

The chain couples TRBV6-4 to TRBJ2-1; maybe TRBD2 (6 bases). This CDR3 spans 17 amino acids. Trimming pared 2 bases from V and 7 bases from J, leaving 21 bases between. Germline V gives CDR1 MRHNA, CDR2 SNTAGT. This CDR3 reads CASSDLLNPGVSNEQFF. CDR3 sequence (DNA): TGTGCCAGCAGTGACCTCTTAAACCCGGGAGTGAGTAATGAGCAGTTCTTC.

This clone occurred a few times. This chain joins TRBV6-4 and TRBJ2-3; 8 nucleotides agree with TRBD2. The CDR3 is 14 residues long. Germline V CDR1 and CDR2: MRHNA, SNTAGT. With V trimmed by 0 bases and J by 4 bases, 0 bases remained unmatched. The CDR3 here is CASSDSSGADTQYF. The CDR3 DNA is TGTGCCAGCAGTGACTCTAGCGGGGCAGATACGCAGTATTTT.

The rearrangement joins TRBV6-5 to TRBJ2-3; D not certain. CDR3 length: 14 residues. Germline CDR1 reads MNHEY; CDR2 reads SVGAGI. The V end was cut by 0 bases, the J end by 5 bases, with 9 bases between. The CDR3 sequence is CASSYSTLQDTQYF. In nucleotides, the CDR3 is TGTGCCAGCAGTTACTCGACTCTCCAAGATACGCAGTATTTT.

This sequence joins TRBV5-1 and TRBJ2-3; tentative D call: TRBD1 (6 bases). The V gene's germline CDR1 is SGHRS and CDR2 YFSETQ. The CDR3 covers 14 residues. Trimming removed 4 bases from V and 0 bases from J, with 9 bases in between. The CDR3 sequence is CASSTGQSTDTQYF. The CDR3 coding sequence is TGCGCCAGCAGCACCGGACAGAGCACAGATACGCAGTATTTT.

J is TRBJ2-3 and V is TRBV4-1, with 12 bases fitting TRBD2. The ends lost 3 bases at V and 6 bases at J; junction bases unmatched: 10. Germline CDR1 reads MGHRA; CDR2 reads YSYEKL. This CDR3 comprises 17 residues. Here the CDR3 reads CASSQAPSGGAGDTQYF. The CDR3 nucleotides are TGCGCCAGCAGCCAGGCCCCTAGCGGGGGGGCCGGGGATACGCAGTATTTT.

CDR3 in DNA: TGTGCCAGCAGCCACTGGACTAGCCGCGATGAGCAGTTCTTC. Translating gives CASSHWTSRDEQFF. The V gene is TRBV7-2, the J gene TRBJ2-1; 8 bases are shared with TRBD2. The CDR3 is made up of 14 amino acids. CDR1 SGHTA and CDR2 FQGNSA come from the germline V gene. V trimming: 5 bases; J trimming: 8 bases; junction bases outside the gene matches: 8.

The table lists this clone with a count of one. The CDR3 region is CASSSLGGTPQHF. The CDR3 region has the DNA TGCGCCAGCAGCTCCCTGGGGGGAACGCCCCAGCATTTT. The rearrangement joins TRBV5-1 to TRBJ1-5; possible D gene TRBD1, 5 bases. CDR3 length: 13 residues. V was trimmed by 3 bases and J by 9 bases, leaving 13 bases between them. Germline CDR1 reads SGHRS; CDR2 reads YFSETQ.

V and J are TRBV11-3 and TRBJ2-7, with 7 bases identical to TRBD1. The CDR3 spans 13 residues. Germline V lookup: CDR1 SGHNT, CDR2 YENEEA. Losses at the gene ends were 5 bases for V and 5 bases for J; bases not matched to a gene: 6. CDR3 protein: CASSPRGTDEQYF. The CDR3 nucleotides read TGTGCCAGCAGCCCCAGGGGGACAGACGAGCAGTACTTC.

The chain carries TRBV27 and TRBJ1-4; 12 bases match TRBD1. V gave up 0 bases and J gave up 8 bases; unmatched junction bases: 7. The V gene's germline CDR1 is MNHEY and CDR2 SMNVEV (reference sequence). The CDR3 is made up of 17 amino acids. The CDR3 loop reads CASSLSGQGAYLEKLFF. In DNA, the CDR3 is TGTGCCAGCAGTTTATCGGGACAGGGGGCCTATTTAGAAAAACTGTTTTTT.

V is TRBV5-4 and J is TRBJ2-1; TRBD1 matches at 11 bases. V was pared by 4 bases and J by 2 bases, with 2 bases of the junction left unmatched. The CDR3 is 15 residues long. Germline V gene sequence: CDR1 SGHNT, CDR2 YYREEE (reference sequence). The CDR3: CASSRDRGTYNEQFF. CDR3 in DNA: TGTGCCAGCAGCCGGGACAGGGGGACCTACAATGAGCAGTTCTTC.

The J gene is TRBJ2-5, the V gene TRBV27; 11 bases align to TRBD2. The J call may be mistaken, given a closer DNA end match to TRBJ2-7. The CDR3 has 15 amino acids. The germline V gene encodes CDR1 MNHEY and CDR2 SMNVEV (reference sequence). In DNA, the CDR3 is TGTGCCAGCAGCCTTAGCGGGAGGGCCGGCTACGAGCAGTACTTC. Its protein product is CASSLSGRAGYEQYF.

This chain connects TRBV6-4 to TRBJ2-7; tentatively, D is TRBD1 (6 bases). The CDR3 totals 14 residues. The germline V gene encodes CDR1 MRHNA and CDR2 SNTAGT. V was trimmed by 8 bases and J by 2 bases, leaving 16 bases between them. DNA for the CDR3: TGTGCCAGCGGAAATCGGGACAAAACCTACGAGCAGTACTTC. It specifies CASGNRDKTYEQYF.

The chain employs TRBV9 and TRBJ2-2; D remains ambiguous. V was clipped by 0 bases and J by 8 bases, with 5 bases between them. Germline CDR1 SGDLS, CDR2 YYNGEE. CDR3 length equals 12 residues. The CDR3: CASSVALGELFF. CDR3 nucleotides: TGTGCCAGCAGCGTAGCTTTGGGGGAGCTGTTTTTT.

V gene TRBV7-9 combines with J gene TRBJ2-7, with TRBD2 as a possible D gene (6 bases). The V end was cut by 1 base, the J end by 2 bases, with 9 bases between. The CDR3 totals 14 residues. Per the germline V gene, CDR1 is SEHNR and CDR2 is FQNEAQ (reference sequence). The DNA of the CDR3 is TGTGCCAGCAGCTTAGAGCCGGGGGCCTACGAGCAGTACTTC. Protein product: CASSLEPGAYEQYF.

J is TRBJ2-3 and V is TRBV7-2, with D perhaps matching TRBD2 (11 bases). This CDR3 contains 19 residues. Trimming removed 1 base at V and 6 bases at J, with 26 bases between. Germline CDR1 and CDR2: SGHTA and FQGNSA. The DNA for the CDR3 is TGTGCCAGCAGCTTAGTATCTAGCCTAGCGGGGGGACAGGGGGATACGCAGTATTTT. Translation gives CASSLVSSLAGGQGDTQYF.

The chain uses TRBV30 and TRBJ1-4; 8 nucleotides align to TRBD1. Per the germline V gene, CDR1 is GTSNPN and CDR2 is SVGIG (reference sequence). The junction had 11 bases not matched to a gene; V was cut back by 6 bases and J by 8 bases. The CDR3 length is 14 residues. The CDR3 DNA follows: TGTGCCTGTTCCCCAGGGGGCGCGGGCGAAAAACTGTTTTTT. Translating it yields CACSPGGAGEKLFF.

This rearrangement joins TRBV7-6 to TRBJ2-7, with D possibly matching TRBD1 (6 bases). Per the germline V gene, CDR1 is SGHVS and CDR2 is FNYEAQ. The CDR3 consists of 15 residues. Trimming removed 3 bases from V and 0 bases from J, with 12 bases in between. DNA of the CDR3: TGTGCCAGCAGCTTGGATTCGACAGGCTCCTACGAGCAGTACTTC. Protein: CASSLDSTGSYEQYF. The whole variable domain, filled in from reference TRBV7-6 and TRBJ2-7, reads GAGVSQSPRYKVTKRGQDVALRCDPISGHVSLYWYRQALGQGPEFLTYFNYEAQQDKSGLPNDRFSAERPEGSISTLTIQRTEQRDSAMYRCASSLDSTGSYEQYFGPGTRLTVT.

The CDR3 DNA sequence: TGTGCCAGCAGCTCCCCGGACAGGGCAGATACGCAGTATTTT. Protein product: CASSSPDRADTQYF. This chain joins TRBV7-9 and TRBJ2-3; 8 nucleotides agree with TRBD1. Germline V gene data show CDR1 as SEHNR and CDR2 as FQNEAQ (reference sequence). This CDR3 has 14 residues. The ends lost 4 bases at V and 4 bases at J; junction bases unmatched: 4.

This clone occurred a few times. The chain joins TRBV5-6 to TRBJ1-1; D gene ambiguous. Germline V gene lookup returns CDR1 SGHDT and CDR2 YYEEEE. CDR3 length: 13 amino acids. Deletions cut 7 bases from V and 5 bases from J, with 15 bases between. The CDR3, as DNA: TGTGCCAGCCGACGTCGGGGAGGGACTGAAGCTTTCTTT. It codes for CASRRRGGTEAFF.

This clone has a handful of counts. This sequence joins TRBV5-1 and TRBJ1-4; 7 bases are a match to TRBD1. Trimming took 0 bases from V and 7 from J; bases not matched to a gene: 6. CDR1 is SGHRS, CDR2 YFSETQ, per germline. This CDR3 has 15 residues. CDR3 nucleotides: TGCGCCAGCAGCTTGGTTCCTGACAGGGTTGAAAAACTGTTTTTT. This translates into CASSLVPDRVEKLFF.

The chain uses TRBV11-2 and TRBJ1-2; D possibly corresponds to TRBD1 (6 bases). CDR3 size: 14 residues. Germline V gene data show CDR1 as SGHAT and CDR2 as FQNNGV. Trimming shortened V by 7 bases and J by 3 bases, and 15 bases separated the two germline ends. CDR3 loop: CASTLSGGDYGYTF. The CDR3 region has the DNA TGTGCCAGCACGTTATCGGGGGGCGACTATGGCTACACCTTC.

The J gene is TRBJ1-2, the V gene TRBV19, with D tentatively TRBD1 (5 bases). The CDR3 loop spans 14 amino acids. Trimming took off 8 bases at V and 3 bases at J, with 16 bases between the two ends. Germline CDR1 is LNHDA and CDR2 is SQIVND (reference sequence). The CDR3 sequence is CASDPGGLDYGYTF. DNA of the CDR3: TGTGCCAGTGACCCGGGGGGACTAGACTATGGCTACACCTTC.

V usage is TRBV18 and J usage is TRBJ2-2, with D tentatively TRBD1 (6 bases). The CDR3 totals 13 residues. Germline-derived CDR1 and CDR2 are KGHSH and LQKENI. Between the trimmed V and J ends, which lost 3 bases and 4 bases, there was a span of 6 bases. The CDR3 region has the DNA TGTGCCAGCTCACCGGACAGCACCGGGGAGCTGTTTTTT. Translating gives CASSPDSTGELFF. Full variable domain (missing parts from reference TRBV18 and TRBJ2-2): NAGVMQNPRHLVRRRGQEARLRCSPMKGHSHVYWYRQLPEEGLKFMVYLQKENIIDESGMPKERFSAEFPKEGPSILRIQQVVRGDSAAYFCASSPDSTGELFFGEGSRLTVL.